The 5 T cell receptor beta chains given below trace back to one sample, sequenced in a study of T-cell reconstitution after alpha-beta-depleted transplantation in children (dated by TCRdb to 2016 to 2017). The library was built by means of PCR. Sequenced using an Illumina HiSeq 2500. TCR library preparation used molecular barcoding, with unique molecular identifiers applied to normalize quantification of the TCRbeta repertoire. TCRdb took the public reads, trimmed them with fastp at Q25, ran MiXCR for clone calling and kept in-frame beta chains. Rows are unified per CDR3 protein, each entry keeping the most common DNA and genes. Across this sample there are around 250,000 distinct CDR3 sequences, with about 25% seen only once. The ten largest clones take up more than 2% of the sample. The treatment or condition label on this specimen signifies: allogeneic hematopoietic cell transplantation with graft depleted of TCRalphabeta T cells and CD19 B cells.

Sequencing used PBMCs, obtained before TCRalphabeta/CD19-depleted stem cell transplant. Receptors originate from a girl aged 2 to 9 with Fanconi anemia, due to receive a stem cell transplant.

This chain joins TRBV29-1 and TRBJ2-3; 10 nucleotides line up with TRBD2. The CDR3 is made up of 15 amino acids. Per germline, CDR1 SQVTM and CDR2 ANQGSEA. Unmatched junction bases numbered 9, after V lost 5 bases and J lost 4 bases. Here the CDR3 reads CSVQFLAGVADTQYF. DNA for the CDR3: TGCAGCGTTCAGTTTCTAGCGGGAGTTGCAGATACGCAGTATTTT.

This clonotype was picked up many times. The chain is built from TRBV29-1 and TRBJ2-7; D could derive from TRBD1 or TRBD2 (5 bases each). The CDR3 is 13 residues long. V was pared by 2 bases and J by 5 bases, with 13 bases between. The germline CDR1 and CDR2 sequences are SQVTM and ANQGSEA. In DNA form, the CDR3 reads TGCAGCGTTGAACGAGGGGTTGAGCACGAGCAGTACTTC. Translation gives CSVERGVEHEQYF.

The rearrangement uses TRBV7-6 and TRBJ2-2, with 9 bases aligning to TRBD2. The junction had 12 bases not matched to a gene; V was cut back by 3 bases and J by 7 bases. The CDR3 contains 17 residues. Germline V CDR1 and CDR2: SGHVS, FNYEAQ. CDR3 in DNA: TGTGCCAGCAGCTTTAGTCCTAGCGGGATAGGCGGCGGGGAGCTGTTTTTT. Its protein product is CASSFSPSGIGGGELFF.

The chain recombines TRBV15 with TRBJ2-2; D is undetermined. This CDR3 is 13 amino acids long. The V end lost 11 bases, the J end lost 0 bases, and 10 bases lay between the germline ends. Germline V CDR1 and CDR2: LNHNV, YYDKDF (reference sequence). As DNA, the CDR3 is TGTGCCGTGATAGGGCCGAACACCGGGGAGCTGTTTTTT. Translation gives CAVIGPNTGELFF. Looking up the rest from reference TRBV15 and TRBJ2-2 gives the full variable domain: DAMVIQNPRYQVTQFGKPVTLSCSQTLNHNVMYWYQQKSSQAPKLLFHYYDKDFNNEADTPDNFQSRRPNTSFCFLDIRSPGLGDTAMYLCAVIGPNTGELFFGEGSRLTVL.

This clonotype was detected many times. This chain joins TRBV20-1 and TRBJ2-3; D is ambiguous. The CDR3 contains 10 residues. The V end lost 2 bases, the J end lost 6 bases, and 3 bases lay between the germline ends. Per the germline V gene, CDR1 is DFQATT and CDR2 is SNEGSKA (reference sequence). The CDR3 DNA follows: TGCAGTGCTAGATTCGATACGCAGTATTTT. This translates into CSARFDTQYF.